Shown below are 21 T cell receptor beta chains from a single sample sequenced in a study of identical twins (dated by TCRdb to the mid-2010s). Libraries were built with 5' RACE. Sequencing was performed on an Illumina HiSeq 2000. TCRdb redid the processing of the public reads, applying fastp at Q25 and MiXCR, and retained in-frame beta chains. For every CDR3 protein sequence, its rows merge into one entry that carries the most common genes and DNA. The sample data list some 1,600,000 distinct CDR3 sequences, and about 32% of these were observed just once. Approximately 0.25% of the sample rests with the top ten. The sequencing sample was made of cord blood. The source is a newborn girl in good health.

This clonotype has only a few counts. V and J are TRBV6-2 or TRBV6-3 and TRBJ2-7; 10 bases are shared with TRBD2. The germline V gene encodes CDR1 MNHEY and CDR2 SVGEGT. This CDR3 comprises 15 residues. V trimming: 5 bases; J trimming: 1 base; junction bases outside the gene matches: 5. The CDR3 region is CASSASLAGSYEQYF. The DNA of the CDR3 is TGTGCCAGCAGTGCTTCACTAGCGGGGTCCTACGAGCAGTACTTC.

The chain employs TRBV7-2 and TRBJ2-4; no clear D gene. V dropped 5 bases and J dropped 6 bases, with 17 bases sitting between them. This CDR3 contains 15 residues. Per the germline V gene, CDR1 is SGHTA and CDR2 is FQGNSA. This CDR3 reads CASSRPGPGRNIQYF. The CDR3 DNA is TGTGCCAGCAGCCGCCCGGGCCCAGGCCGAAACATTCAGTACTTC.

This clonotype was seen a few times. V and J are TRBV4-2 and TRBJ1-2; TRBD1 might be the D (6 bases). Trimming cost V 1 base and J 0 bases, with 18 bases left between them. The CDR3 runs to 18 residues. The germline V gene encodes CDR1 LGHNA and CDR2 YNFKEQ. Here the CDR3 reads CASSQVVFPGAPNYGYTF. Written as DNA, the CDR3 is TGTGCCAGCAGCCAAGTCGTCTTTCCAGGGGCCCCTAACTATGGCTACACCTTC.

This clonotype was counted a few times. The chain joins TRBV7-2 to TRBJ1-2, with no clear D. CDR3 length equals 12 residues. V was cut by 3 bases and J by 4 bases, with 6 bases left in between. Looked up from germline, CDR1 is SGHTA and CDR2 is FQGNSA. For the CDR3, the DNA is TGTGCCAGCAGCTTGCAAATCTATGGCTACACCTTC. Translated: CASSLQIYGYTF.

For the CDR3, the DNA is TGTGCCAGCTCACCTTCGACACCGAGCTCCTACAATGAGCAGTTCTTC. Translation gives CASSPSTPSSYNEQFF. The rearrangement links TRBV18 to TRBJ2-1; D ambiguous. CDR3 length: 16 amino acids. Germline CDR1 and CDR2: KGHSH and LQKENI. V was cut by 3 bases and J by 0 bases, with 12 bases left in between.

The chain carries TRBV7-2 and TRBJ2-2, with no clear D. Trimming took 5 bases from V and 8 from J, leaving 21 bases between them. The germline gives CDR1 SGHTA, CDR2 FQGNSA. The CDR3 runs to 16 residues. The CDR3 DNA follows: TGTGCCAGCAGCACAAGGACGGCCACTCTTAATGGGGAGCTGTTTTTT. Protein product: CASSTRTATLNGELFF.

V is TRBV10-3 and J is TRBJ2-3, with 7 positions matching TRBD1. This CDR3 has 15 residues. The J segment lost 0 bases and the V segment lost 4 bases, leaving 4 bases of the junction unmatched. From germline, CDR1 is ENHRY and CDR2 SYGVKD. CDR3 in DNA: TGTGCCATCAGTGGACAGGGCCTCAGCACAGATACGCAGTATTTT. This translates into CAISGQGLSTDTQYF.

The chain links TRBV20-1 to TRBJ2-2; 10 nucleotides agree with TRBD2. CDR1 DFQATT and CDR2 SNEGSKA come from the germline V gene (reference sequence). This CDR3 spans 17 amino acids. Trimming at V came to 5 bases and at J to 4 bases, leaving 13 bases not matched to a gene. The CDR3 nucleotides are TGCAGTGCTCCCCGTGGTAGCGGGGGGTGGGGCACCGGGGAGCTGTTTTTT. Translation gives CSAPRGSGGWGTGELFF.

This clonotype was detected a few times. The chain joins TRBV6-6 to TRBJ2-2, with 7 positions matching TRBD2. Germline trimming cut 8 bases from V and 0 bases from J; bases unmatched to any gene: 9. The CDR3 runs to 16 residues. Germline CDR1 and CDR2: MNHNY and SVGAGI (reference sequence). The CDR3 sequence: CASQASGQTNTGELFF. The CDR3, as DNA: TGTGCCAGCCAAGCTAGCGGCCAAACGAACACCGGGGAGCTGTTTTTT.

The CDR3 is CASNRDGLTDTQYF. In DNA, the CDR3 is TGTGCCAGCAACCGGGACGGACTTACAGATACGCAGTATTTT. J is TRBJ2-3 and V is TRBV6-1; the D gene could be TRBD1 or TRBD2 (5 bases each). Trimming shortened V by 7 bases and J by 3 bases, and 14 bases separated the two germline ends. The germline V gene encodes CDR1 MNHNS and CDR2 SASEGT. This CDR3 contains 14 residues.

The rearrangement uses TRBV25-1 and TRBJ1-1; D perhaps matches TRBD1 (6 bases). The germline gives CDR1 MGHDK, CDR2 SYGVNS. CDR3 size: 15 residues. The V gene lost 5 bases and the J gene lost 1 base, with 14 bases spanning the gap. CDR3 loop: CASSPGGGPNTEAFF. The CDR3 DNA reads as TGTGCCAGCAGTCCCGGGGGGGGCCCGAACACTGAAGCTTTCTTT.

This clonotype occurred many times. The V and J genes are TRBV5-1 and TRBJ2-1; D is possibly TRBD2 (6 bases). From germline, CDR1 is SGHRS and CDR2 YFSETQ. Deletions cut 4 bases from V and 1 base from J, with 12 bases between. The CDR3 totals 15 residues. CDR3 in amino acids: CASSPDGGSYNEQFF. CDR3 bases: TGCGCCAGCAGCCCGGACGGGGGTTCCTACAATGAGCAGTTCTTC.

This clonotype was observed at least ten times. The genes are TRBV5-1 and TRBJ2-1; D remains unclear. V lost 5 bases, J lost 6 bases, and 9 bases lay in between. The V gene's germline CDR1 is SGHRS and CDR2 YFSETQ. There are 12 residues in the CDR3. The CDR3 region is CASSKQFNEQFF. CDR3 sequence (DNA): TGCGCCAGCAGTAAACAGTTCAATGAGCAGTTCTTC.

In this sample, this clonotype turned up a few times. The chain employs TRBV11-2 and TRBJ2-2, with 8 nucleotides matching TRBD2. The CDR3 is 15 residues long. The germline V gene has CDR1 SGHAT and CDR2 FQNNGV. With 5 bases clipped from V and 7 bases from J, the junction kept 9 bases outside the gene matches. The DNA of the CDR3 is TGTGCCAGCAGCCCTTTAGCGGGAAGGGTCGGGGAGCTGTTTTTT. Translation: CASSPLAGRVGELFF.

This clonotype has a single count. The CDR3 DNA is TGTGCCAGCAGAAGTGGCGGGACTTGGCGGAACAATGAGCAGTTCTTC. Residues: CASRSGGTWRNNEQFF. V usage is TRBV28 and J usage is TRBJ2-1, with D possibly matching TRBD2 (6 bases). Germline lookup yields CDR1 MDHEN and CDR2 SYDVKM. The CDR3 totals 16 residues. Trimming removed 6 bases from V and 5 bases from J, with 20 bases in between.

CDR3 region: CASSRTHRDRANEQFF. The CDR3 region has the DNA TGCGCCAGCAGCCGGACGCACCGGGACAGGGCCAATGAGCAGTTCTTC. The chain employs TRBV4-1 and TRBJ2-1, with 9 bases identical to TRBD1. The CDR3 extends over 16 amino acids. Germline values: CDR1 MGHRA, CDR2 YSYEKL. J was trimmed by 6 bases and V by 4 bases; bases with no gene match: 10.

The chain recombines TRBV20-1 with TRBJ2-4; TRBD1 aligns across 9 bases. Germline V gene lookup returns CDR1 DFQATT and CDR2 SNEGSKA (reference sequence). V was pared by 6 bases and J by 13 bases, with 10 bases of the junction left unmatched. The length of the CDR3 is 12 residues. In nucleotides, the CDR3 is TGCAGTGCCCCGGGACAGGGTGACGGGCAGTACTTC. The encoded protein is CSAPGQGDGQYF.

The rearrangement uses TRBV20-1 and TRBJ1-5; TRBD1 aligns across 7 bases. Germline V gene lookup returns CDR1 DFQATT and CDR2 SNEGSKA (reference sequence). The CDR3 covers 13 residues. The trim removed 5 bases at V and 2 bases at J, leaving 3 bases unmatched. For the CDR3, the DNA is TGCAGTGCTCTAGGACAGGGCAATCAGCCCCAGCATTTT. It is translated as CSALGQGNQPQHF.

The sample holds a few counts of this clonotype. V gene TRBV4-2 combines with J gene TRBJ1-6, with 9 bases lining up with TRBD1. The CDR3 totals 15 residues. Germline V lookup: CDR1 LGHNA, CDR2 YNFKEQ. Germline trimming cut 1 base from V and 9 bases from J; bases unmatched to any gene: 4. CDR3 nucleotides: TGTGCCAGCAGCCAAGGGGGGACAGGGTTTTCACCCCTCCACTTT. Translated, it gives CASSQGGTGFSPLHF.

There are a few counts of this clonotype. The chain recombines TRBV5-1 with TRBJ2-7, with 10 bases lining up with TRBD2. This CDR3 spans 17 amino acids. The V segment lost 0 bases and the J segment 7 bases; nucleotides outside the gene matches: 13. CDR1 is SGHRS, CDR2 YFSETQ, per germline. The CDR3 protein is CASSLASLAGVVGEQYF. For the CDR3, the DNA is TGCGCCAGCAGCTTGGCTTCTCTAGCGGGAGTTGTGGGTGAGCAGTACTTC. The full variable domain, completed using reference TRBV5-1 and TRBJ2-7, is KAGVTQTPRYLIKTRGQQVTLSCSPISGHRSVSWYQQTPGQGLQFLFEYFSETQRNKGNFPGRFSGRQFSNSRSEMNVSTLELGDSALYLCASSLASLAGVVGEQYFGPGTRLTVT.

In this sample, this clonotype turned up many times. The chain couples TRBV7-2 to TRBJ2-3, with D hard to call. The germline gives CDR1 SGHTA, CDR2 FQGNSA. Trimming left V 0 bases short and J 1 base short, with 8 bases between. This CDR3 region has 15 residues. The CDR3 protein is CASSLAQRGTDTQYF. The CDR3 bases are TGTGCCAGCAGCTTAGCTCAGCGTGGCACAGATACGCAGTATTTT.